One and the same sample provided the 26 T cell receptor beta chains below, sequenced in a study of blood T cells in healthy people across ages. The use of a sample-barcoded 5' primer and a J-beta primer mix characterized a second PCR of roughly 6 to 12 cycles. MiXCR, run by TCRdb on the 5' RACE reads, gives a single entry per CDR3 protein. The sample consists of fewer than 800,000 distinct CDR3 sequences, 20% to 25% of them appearing once. The specimen sequenced was blood. The receptors originated from an older man in good health.

In this sample, this clonotype turned up many times. The rearrangement links TRBV9 to TRBJ2-5, with TRBD2 matching 10 bases. The J call could be wrong; TRBJ2-1 is a better fit for the DNA end. Per germline, CDR1 SGDLS and CDR2 YYNGEE. This CDR3 is built from 15 residues. CDR3 sequence (DNA): TGTGCCAGCAGTGTGGGGCTAGCGGGAGTCAATGAGCAGTTCTTC. This translates into CASSVGLAGVNEQFF.

This clonotype was seen more than once but under ten times. The chain combines TRBV13 with TRBJ1-5; no definite D call. Germline V CDR1 and CDR2: PRHDT, FYEKMQ (reference sequence). V was trimmed by 0 bases and J by 6 bases, leaving 6 bases between them. The CDR3 spans 13 residues. Here the CDR3 reads CASSLGLGQPQHF. The CDR3 DNA reads TGTGCCAGCAGCTTAGGGCTAGGTCAGCCCCAGCATTTT.

This rearrangement joins TRBV14 to TRBJ1-4; D ambiguous. CDR3 length: 15 amino acids. Germline-derived CDR1 and CDR2 are SGHDN and FVKESK. V dropped 2 bases and J dropped 1 base, with 8 bases sitting between them. The CDR3 region has the DNA TGTGCCAGCAGCCAACTGGGTGAAACTAATGAAAAACTGTTTTTT. It encodes CASSQLGETNEKLFF.

This clonotype was recorded a few times. The rearrangement links TRBV5-1 to TRBJ1-5, with TRBD1 matching over 8 bases. CDR1 is SGHRS, CDR2 YFSETQ, per germline. Unmatched junction bases numbered 9, after V lost 4 bases and J lost 6 bases. This CDR3 has 15 residues. The chain's CDR3 is CASSLDRAGGQPQHF. As DNA, the CDR3 is TGCGCCAGCAGCCTGGACAGGGCCGGGGGTCAGCCCCAGCATTTT.

This clonotype was detected many times. V usage is TRBV10-1 and J usage is TRBJ2-5; D may correspond to TRBD1 or TRBD2 (5 bases each). V was pared by 5 bases and J by 3 bases, with 19 bases between. The CDR3 has 16 residues. Germline-derived CDR1 and CDR2 are WNHNN and SYGVQD (reference sequence). DNA of the CDR3: TGCGCCAGCAGTTCAGGCCCCGGTAGGGGAGAAGAGACCCAGTACTTC. This encodes CASSSGPGRGEETQYF.

In regard to this clonotype: One end of the junction varies from germline; a read error may be responsible. This rearrangement joins TRBV19 to TRBJ2-2, with D possibly TRBD2 on 6 matching bases. The CDR3 totals 14 residues. Germline V gene lookup returns CDR1 LNHDA and CDR2 SQIVND (reference sequence). The CDR3 loop is CASSLADRTGEPFF. The CDR3 DNA sequence: TGTGCCAGTTCACTAGCCGACCGCACCGGGGAGCCGTTTTTT.

This clonotype was seen at least ten times. The rearrangement uses TRBV25-1 and TRBJ2-1; 7 nucleotides align to TRBD2. Germline V lookup: CDR1 MGHDK, CDR2 SYGVNS. The trim removed 2 bases at V and 2 bases at J, leaving 3 bases unmatched. This CDR3 comprises 15 residues. The CDR3 sequence: CASSERLAAYNEQFF. As DNA, the CDR3 is TGTGCCAGCAGTGAACGGCTAGCGGCCTACAATGAGCAGTTCTTC. Combining the CDR3 with reference TRBV25-1 and TRBJ2-1 gives the whole variable domain EADIYQTPRYLVIGTGKKITLECSQTMGHDKMYWYQQDPGMELHLIHYSYGVNSTEKGDLSSESTVSRIRTEHFPLTLESARPSHTSQYLCASSERLAAYNEQFFGPGTRLTVL.

This clonotype was seen a handful of times. The V gene is TRBV6-1, the J gene TRBJ1-6; D gene uncertain. Germline CDR1 is MNHNS and CDR2 is SASEGT. V lost 5 bases, J lost 8 bases, and 13 bases lay in between. This CDR3 has 14 residues. In DNA, the CDR3 is TGTGCCAGCAGTCTCCACGGCGGGGATTCACCCCTCCACTTT. Translated: CASSLHGGDSPLHF.

This clonotype was seen only a few times. V is TRBV6-2 or TRBV6-3 and J is TRBJ2-5, with 14 bases that match TRBD2. The last part of the DNA fits TRBJ2-1 better; the J call may be wrong. Germline V gene lookup returns CDR1 MNHEY and CDR2 SVGEGT. The CDR3 extends over 15 amino acids. CDR3 sequence (DNA): TGTGCCAGCAGGGGACTAGCGGGAGTAAGCAATGAGCAGTTCTTC. This sequence encodes CASRGLAGVSNEQFF.

This clonotype appeared many times. The rearrangement joins TRBV20-1 to TRBJ2-5; no firm D call. V dropped 5 bases and J dropped 5 bases, with 18 bases sitting between them. The CDR3 extends over 14 amino acids. Germline CDR1 reads DFQATT; CDR2 reads SNEGSKA (reference sequence). CDR3 DNA: TGCAGTGCTTTATCGGTAGCCCGACGGGAGACCCAGTACTTC. Residues: CSALSVARRETQYF.

This chain uses TRBV20-1 with TRBJ2-5; unclear D gene. Near its end, the DNA agrees better with TRBJ2-7, so the J call may be wrong. The germline V gene has CDR1 DFQATT and CDR2 SNEGSKA (reference sequence). The CDR3 runs 14 residues. DNA of the CDR3: TGCAGTGCTGGTCCCCGCCCTGGGTCGTACGAGCAGTACTTC. This sequence encodes CSAGPRPGSYEQYF.

This clonotype was seen more than once but under ten times. The chain couples TRBV10-3 to TRBJ2-2; D may be TRBD1 (6 bases). Trimming shortened V by 6 bases and J by 0 bases, and 8 bases separated the two germline ends. The length of the CDR3 is 14 residues. Germline V gene lookup returns CDR1 ENHRY and CDR2 SYGVKD. Written as DNA, the CDR3 is TGTGCCATCAGGGACAGTACGAACACCGGGGAGCTGTTTTTT. This gives the protein CAIRDSTNTGELFF.

This clonotype has a handful of counts. CDR3 sequence: CASSFGQGDKGYTF. CDR3 sequence (DNA): TGTGCCAGCTCTTTCGGACAGGGGGACAAGGGCTACACCTTC. The chain recombines TRBV18 with TRBJ1-2; 10 bases match TRBD1. The CDR3 length is 14 residues. V trimming: 6 bases; J trimming: 8 bases; junction bases outside the gene matches: 9. The germline CDR1 and CDR2 sequences are KGHSH and LQKENI.

The rearrangement uses TRBV9 and TRBJ2-5; a weak D match, TRBD1 (6 bases). This CDR3 has 17 amino acids. Germline CDR1 and CDR2: SGDLS and YYNGEE. V was pared by 0 bases and J by 5 bases, with 20 bases between. The CDR3 region has the DNA TGTGCCAGCAGCGTAGCTTCACAGGGATTAGCGTGGGAGACCCAGTACTTC. The encoded protein is CASSVASQGLAWETQYF.

The genes are TRBV12-3 or TRBV12-4 and TRBJ2-7, with D possibly TRBD1 on 6 matching bases. The J call is doubtful: the DNA matches TRBJ2-1 better. The CDR3 contains 14 residues. This chain's CDR3 is CASSLSTGSNEQFF. In nucleotides, the CDR3 is TGTGCCAGCAGTTTGTCGACAGGAAGCAATGAGCAGTTCTTC.

This clonotype was picked up a small number of times. The chain employs TRBV5-6 and TRBJ1-2, with 7 bases lining up with TRBD1. The CDR3 contains 13 residues. The V gene end was trimmed by 4 bases and the J gene end by 2 bases; junction bases not matched to a gene: 2. In germline, CDR1 is SGHDT, CDR2 YYEEEE. The CDR3 reads CASSMGQNYGYTF. The CDR3 nucleotides are TGTGCCAGCAGCATGGGACAGAACTATGGCTACACCTTC. Drawing the rest from reference TRBV5-6 and TRBJ1-2, the complete variable domain is DAGVTQSPTHLIKTRGQQVTLRCSPKSGHDTVSWYQQALGQGPQFIFQYYEEEERQRGNFPDRFSGHQFPNYSSELNVNALLLGDSALYLCASSMGQNYGYTFGSGTRLTVV.

This clonotype was observed a few times. This chain uses TRBV9 with TRBJ2-5; tentatively, D is TRBD1 or TRBD2 (6 bases each). TRBJ2-7 explains the end of the DNA better; the J call may be wrong. This CDR3 spans 16 amino acids. CDR1 and CDR2 (germline): SGDLS, YYNGEE. The CDR3 nucleotides are TGTGCCAGCAGCGTAGAGGGGGGACTGGCTTCCTACGAGCAGTACTTC. As protein: CASSVEGGLASYEQYF.

This chain joins TRBV20-1 and TRBJ1-2, with D possibly TRBD1 on 6 matching bases. The CDR3 runs to 11 residues. In germline, CDR1 is DFQATT, CDR2 SNEGSKA (reference sequence). V lost 1 base, J lost 7 bases, and 7 bases lay in between. The CDR3 DNA sequence: TGCAGTGCTAGAGTAGGGGGTGGCTACACCTTC. This gives the protein CSARVGGGYTF.

V and J are TRBV6-6 and TRBJ2-7; TRBD2 agrees at 9 bases. Per the germline V gene, CDR1 is MNHNY and CDR2 is SVGAGI (reference sequence). This CDR3 comprises 14 residues. J was trimmed by 4 bases and V by 2 bases; bases with no gene match: 3. Here the CDR3 reads CASSYGAGGYEQYF. The CDR3 DNA reads TGTGCCAGCAGTTACGGAGCGGGAGGTTACGAGCAGTACTTC.

This clonotype has just a few counts. The chain recombines TRBV10-3 with TRBJ2-5, with 8 bases identical to TRBD2. The J call may be incorrect, as the DNA end agrees better with TRBJ2-7. CDR1 is ENHRY, CDR2 SYGVKD, per germline. CDR3 length equals 14 residues. This CDR3 is CAISTSGVGGEQYF. The CDR3 bases are TGTGCCATCAGTACTAGCGGAGTTGGGGGCGAGCAGTACTTC.

The chain links TRBV5-1 to TRBJ2-1; tentatively, D is TRBD2 (6 bases). V lost 0 bases and J 4 bases, leaving 17 bases between the germline ends. This CDR3 is 17 amino acids long. Per germline, CDR1 SGHRS and CDR2 YFSETQ. The CDR3 DNA reads as TGCGCCAGCAGCTTGGGGCCTCCCGGAAGCGGGTACAATGAGCAGTTCTTC. This codes for CASSLGPPGSGYNEQFF. The full variable domain, with the rest looked up from reference TRBV5-1 and TRBJ2-1, is KAGVTQTPRYLIKTRGQQVTLSCSPISGHRSVSWYQQTPGQGLQFLFEYFSETQRNKGNFPGRFSGRQFSNSRSEMNVSTLELGDSALYLCASSLGPPGSGYNEQFFGPGTRLTVL.

V gene TRBV7-9 combines with J gene TRBJ1-2, with D unclear. The germline gives CDR1 SEHNR, CDR2 FQNEAQ (reference sequence). This CDR3 region has 12 residues. V dropped 1 base and J dropped 7 bases, with 7 bases sitting between them. DNA of the CDR3: TGTGCCAGCAGCTTAGATTGGGCTGGCTACACCTTC. Its protein product is CASSLDWAGYTF. The variable domain in full, with the rest retrieved from reference TRBV7-9 and TRBJ1-2, is DTGVSQNPRHKITKRGQNVTFRCDPISEHNRLYWYRQTLGQGPEFLTYFQNEAQLEKSRLLSDRFSAERPKGSFSTLEIQRTEQGDSAMYLCASSLDWAGYTFGSGTRLTVV.

This rearrangement joins TRBV12-3 or TRBV12-4 to TRBJ2-5; no reliable D call. The J call could be wrong; TRBJ2-7 is a better fit for the DNA end. The CDR3 totals 14 residues. This CDR3 reads CASSPLDKIYEQYF. Here the CDR3 DNA reads TGTGCCAGCAGCCCCCTAGACAAGATTTACGAGCAGTACTTC.

This clonotype occurred a few times. The V and J genes are TRBV12-3 or TRBV12-4 and TRBJ1-3; no clear D. V lost 4 bases, J lost 1 base, and 11 bases lay in between. This CDR3 has 15 residues. Written as DNA, the CDR3 is TGTGCCAGCAGTTCACCACACGTATCTGGAAACACCATATATTTT. Encoded protein: CASSSPHVSGNTIYF.

This clonotype was seen only a few times. V and J are TRBV6-2 or TRBV6-3 and TRBJ2-1, with 13 bases lining up with TRBD2. V was clipped by 6 bases and J by 9 bases; unmatched bases: 11. There are 16 residues in the CDR3. Germline CDR1 and CDR2: MNHEY and SVGEGT. CDR3 amino acids: CASRKTGTSGVPEQFF. For the CDR3, the DNA is TGTGCCAGCAGAAAGACCGGGACTAGCGGGGTCCCTGAGCAGTTCTTC.

The V call is TRBV6-6, the J call TRBJ2-5, with TRBD1 matching 7 bases. Germline V gene data show CDR1 as MNHNY and CDR2 as SVGAGI (reference sequence). There are 16 residues in the CDR3. V dropped 6 bases and J dropped 0; count of bases not matched to a gene: 10. CDR3 amino acids: CASRVSGQENQETQYF. CDR3 nucleotides: TGTGCCAGCAGGGTTTCTGGACAGGAAAACCAAGAGACCCAGTACTTC.